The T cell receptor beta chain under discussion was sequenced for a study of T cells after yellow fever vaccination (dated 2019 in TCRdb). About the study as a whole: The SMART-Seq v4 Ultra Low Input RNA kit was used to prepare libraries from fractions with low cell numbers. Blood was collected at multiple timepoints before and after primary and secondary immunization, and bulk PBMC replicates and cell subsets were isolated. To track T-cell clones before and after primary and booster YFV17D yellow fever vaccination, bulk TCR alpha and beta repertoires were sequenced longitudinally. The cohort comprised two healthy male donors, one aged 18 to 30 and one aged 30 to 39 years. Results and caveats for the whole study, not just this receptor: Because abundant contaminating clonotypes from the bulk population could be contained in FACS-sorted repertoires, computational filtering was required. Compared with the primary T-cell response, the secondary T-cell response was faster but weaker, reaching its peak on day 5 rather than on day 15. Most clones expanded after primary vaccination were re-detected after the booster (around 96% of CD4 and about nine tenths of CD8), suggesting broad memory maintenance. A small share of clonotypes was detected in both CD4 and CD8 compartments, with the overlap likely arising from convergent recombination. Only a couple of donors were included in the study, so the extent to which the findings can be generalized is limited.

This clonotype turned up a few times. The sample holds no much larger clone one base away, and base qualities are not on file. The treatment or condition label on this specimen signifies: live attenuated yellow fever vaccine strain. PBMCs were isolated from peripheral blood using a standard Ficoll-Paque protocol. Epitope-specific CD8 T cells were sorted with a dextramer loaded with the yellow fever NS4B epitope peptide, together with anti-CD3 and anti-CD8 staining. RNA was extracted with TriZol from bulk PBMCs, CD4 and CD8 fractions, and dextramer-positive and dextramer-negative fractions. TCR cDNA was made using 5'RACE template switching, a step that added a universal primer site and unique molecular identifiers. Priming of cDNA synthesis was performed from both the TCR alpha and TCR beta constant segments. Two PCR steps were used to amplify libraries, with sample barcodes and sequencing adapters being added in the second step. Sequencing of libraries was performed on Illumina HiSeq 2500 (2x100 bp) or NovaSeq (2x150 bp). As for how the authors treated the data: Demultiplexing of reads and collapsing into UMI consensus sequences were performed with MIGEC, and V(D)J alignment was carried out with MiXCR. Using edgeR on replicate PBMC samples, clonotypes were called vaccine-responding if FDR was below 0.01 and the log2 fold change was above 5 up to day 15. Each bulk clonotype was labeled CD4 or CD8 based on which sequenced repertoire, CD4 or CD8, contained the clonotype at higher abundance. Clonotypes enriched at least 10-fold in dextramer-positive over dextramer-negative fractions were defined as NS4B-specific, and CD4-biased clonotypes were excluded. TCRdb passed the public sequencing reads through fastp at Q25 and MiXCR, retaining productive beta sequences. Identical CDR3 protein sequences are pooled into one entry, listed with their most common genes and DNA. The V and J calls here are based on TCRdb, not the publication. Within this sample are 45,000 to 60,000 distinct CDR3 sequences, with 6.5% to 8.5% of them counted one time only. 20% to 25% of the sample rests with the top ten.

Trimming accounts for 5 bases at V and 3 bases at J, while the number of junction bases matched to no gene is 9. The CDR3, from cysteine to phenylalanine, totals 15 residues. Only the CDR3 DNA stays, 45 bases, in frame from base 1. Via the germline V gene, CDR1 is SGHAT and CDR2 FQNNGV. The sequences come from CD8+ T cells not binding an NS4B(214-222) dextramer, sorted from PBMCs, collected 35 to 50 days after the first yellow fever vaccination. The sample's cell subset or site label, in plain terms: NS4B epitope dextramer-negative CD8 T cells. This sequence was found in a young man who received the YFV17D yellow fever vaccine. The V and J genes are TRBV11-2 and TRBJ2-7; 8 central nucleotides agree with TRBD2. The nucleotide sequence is TGTGCCAGCAGCATAGGGCCGGGGGGGAACTACGAGCAGTACTTC. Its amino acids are CASSIGPGGNYEQYF. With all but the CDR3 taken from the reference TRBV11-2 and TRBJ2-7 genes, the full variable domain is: EAGVAQSPRYKIIEKRQSVAFWCNPISGHATLYWYQQILGQGPKLLIQFQNNGVVDDSQLPKDRFSAERLKGVDSTLKIQPAKLEDSAVYLCASSIGPGGNYEQYFGPGTRLTVT.